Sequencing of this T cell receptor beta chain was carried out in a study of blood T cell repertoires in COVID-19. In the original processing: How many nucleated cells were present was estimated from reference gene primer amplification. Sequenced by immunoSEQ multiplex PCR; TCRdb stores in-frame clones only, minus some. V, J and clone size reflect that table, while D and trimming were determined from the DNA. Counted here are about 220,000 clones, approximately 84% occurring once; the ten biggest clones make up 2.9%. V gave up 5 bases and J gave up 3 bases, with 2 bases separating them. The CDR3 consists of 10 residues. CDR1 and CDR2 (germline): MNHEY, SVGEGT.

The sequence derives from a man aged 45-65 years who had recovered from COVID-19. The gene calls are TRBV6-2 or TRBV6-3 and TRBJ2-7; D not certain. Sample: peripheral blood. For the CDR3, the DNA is TGTGCCAGCAGTCTCTACGAGCAGTACTTC. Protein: CASSLYEQYF.